The clone carrying this T cell receptor beta chain has a handful of counts. The sample comes from a study of blood T cell repertoires in COVID-19. There are 13 residues in the CDR3. The germline V gene encodes CDR1 SEHNR and CDR2 FQNEAQ (reference sequence). The V and J ends lost 4 bases and 3 bases respectively, with 9 bases between them. Study processing details: Amplifying reference gene primers gave estimates of nucleated cell counts. Assay: immunoSEQ multiplex PCR; the TCRdb copy retains only in-frame clones and omits some. The V and J calls and the clone size are those of that table, but D and trimming were determined from the DNA. The sample carries about 100,000 clones, 90% recorded once.

The sample consisted of peripheral blood. The V gene is TRBV7-9, the J gene TRBJ1-2; D is unresolved. The sequence derives from a man aged 18 to 35 with COVID-19, enrolled during active disease. The CDR3 DNA reads as TGTGCCAGCAGCTCGAGGGATGACTATGGCTACACCTTC. The encoded protein is CASSSRDDYGYTF.